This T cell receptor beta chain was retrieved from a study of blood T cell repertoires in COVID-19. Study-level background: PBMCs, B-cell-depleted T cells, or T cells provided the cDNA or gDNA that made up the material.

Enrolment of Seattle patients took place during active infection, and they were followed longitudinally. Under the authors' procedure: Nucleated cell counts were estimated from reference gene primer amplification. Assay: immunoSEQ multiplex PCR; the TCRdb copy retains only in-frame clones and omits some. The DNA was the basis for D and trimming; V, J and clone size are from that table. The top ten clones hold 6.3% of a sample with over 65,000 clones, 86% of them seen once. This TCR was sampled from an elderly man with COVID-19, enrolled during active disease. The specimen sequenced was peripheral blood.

The CDR3 loop reads CASSPSSGTDTQYF. The CDR3 DNA reads as TGTGCCAGCAGCCCGTCTAGCGGCACAGATACGCAGTATTTT. The chain joins TRBV5-4 to TRBJ2-3; a weak D match, TRBD2 (6 bases). This CDR3 region has 14 residues. The ends were cut back, 4 bases at V and 1 base at J, with 10 bases in the middle. The germline V gene encodes CDR1 SGHNT and CDR2 YYREEE (reference sequence). Complete variable domain (other parts from reference TRBV5-4 and TRBJ2-3): ETGVTQSPTHLIKTRGQQVTLRCSSQSGHNTVSWYQQALGQGPQFIFQYYREEENGRGNFPPRFSGLQFPNYSSELNVNALELDDSALYLCASSPSSGTDTQYFGPGTRLTVL.